These T cell receptor beta chains were read from a single sample in a study of T cell repertoires in cytomegalovirus infection. MiXCR, applied by TCRdb to the reads, yields one record per CDR3 protein. The sample records around 260,000 distinct CDR3 sequences, roughly 25% being singletons. What was sequenced was PBMCs. The receptors were gathered from a human donor in good health (CMV status not recorded). Some clones in this sample may be carry-over from other donors' samples. Each CDR3 is given with its conserved first and last residue. The order of the fields is clone size, J gene, CDR3 length, V gene, D gene, CDR3 protein, CDR3 DNA. D genes are given only for firm matches. Some rows mark clone size as missing; the rest say once, few, many or name a class of expanded clone.

>-|TRBJ2-1|17|TRBV11-2|TRBD2
CASSLAGGASAYNEQFF
TGTGCCAGCAGCTTAGCCGGGGGGGCTAGCGCTTACAATGAGCAGTTCTTC
>many|TRBJ2-7|13|TRBV11-2|-
CASSTGTVYEQYF
TGTGCCAGCAGCACCGGGACTGTGTACGAGCAGTACTTC
>-|TRBJ1-1|11|TRBV5-4|-
CASSLEGLAFF
TGTGCCAGCAGCTTAGAGGGACTGGCTTTCTTT
>once|TRBJ2-7|17|TRBV7-3|TRBD2
CASSLSRRTRLPYEQYF
TGTGCCAGCAGCTTATCAAGGAGGACTAGACTCCCCTACGAGCAGTACTTC
>-|TRBJ2-2|13|TRBV7-2|-
CASSLSTGRELFF
TGTGCCAGCAGCTTAAGTACGGGACGGGAGCTGTTTTTT
>few|TRBJ2-7|15|TRBV7-9|-
CASSLQGGGLYEQYF
TGTGCCAGCAGTCTCCAGGGGGGAGGCCTCTACGAGCAGTACTTC
>-|TRBJ2-5|12|TRBV29-1|TRBD1
CSGTGTRETQYF
TGCAGCGGGACAGGAACCCGGGAGACCCAGTACTTC
>-|TRBJ2-1|15|TRBV7-2|TRBD2
CASSFGVAGAYEQFF
TGTGCCAGCAGCTTTGGAGTAGCGGGAGCCTATGAGCAGTTCTTC
>-|TRBJ1-1|14|TRBV19|-
CASSIATENTEAFF
TGTGCCAGTAGTATAGCTACAGAAAACACTGAAGCTTTCTTT
>many|TRBJ2-3|15|TRBV6-2/TRBV6-3|-
CASSLFDWRTDTQYF
TGTGCCAGCAGCCTCTTTGATTGGAGGACAGATACGCAGTATTTT
>few|TRBJ2-1|14|TRBV29-1|-
CSVGASWFVNEQFF
TGCAGCGTTGGAGCTAGCTGGTTCGTTAATGAGCAGTTCTTC
>few|TRBJ2-3|16|TRBV11-2|TRBD2
CASSLDIAGGTDTQYF
TGTGCCAGCAGCTTAGATATAGCGGGAGGCACAGATACGCAGTATTTT
>few|TRBJ1-3|17|TRBV18|-
CASSPIQAVVSGNTIYF
TGTGCCAGCTCACCAATCCAGGCGGTCGTCTCTGGAAACACCATATATTTT
>-|TRBJ2-1|16|TRBV7-2|-
CASSRFGGGSHNEQFF
TGTGCCAGCAGCCGTTTTGGGGGGGGCAGCCACAATGAGCAGTTCTTC
>-|TRBJ2-5|15|TRBV11-2|TRBD2
CASSLRLAGQETQYF
TGTGCCAGCAGCCTTCGACTAGCGGGGCAAGAGACCCAGTACTTC
>-|TRBJ2-1|15|TRBV5-3|-
CASSLFDRDYNEQFF
TGTGCCAGCAGCCTATTTGACAGAGACTACAATGAGCAGTTCTTC
>few|TRBJ2-7|15|TRBV4-3|TRBD2
CASSQDSGWSYEQYF
TGCGCCAGCAGCCAAGATAGCGGGTGGTCCTACGAGCAGTACTTC
>-|TRBJ2-7|12|TRBV20-1|-
CSASLRVGEQYF
TGCAGTGCTAGTCTCAGGGTGGGCGAGCAGTACTTC
>many|TRBJ1-1|14|TRBV7-2|TRBD1
CASSYDRVQTEAFF
TGTGCCAGCAGCTACGACAGGGTCCAGACTGAAGCTTTCTTT
>many|TRBJ2-3|17|TRBV7-2|-
CASSLAQASWGQDTQYF
TGTGCCAGCAGCTTAGCGCAGGCTTCATGGGGGCAAGATACGCAGTATTTT
>-|TRBJ2-4|16|TRBV30|-
CAWSVSSDGAKNIQYF
TGTGCCTGGAGTGTATCGTCGGATGGGGCCAAAAACATTCAGTACTTC